The following is a T cell receptor (beta chain) sequence with its context. The CDR3 is 13 amino acids. Germline CDR1 is SGHTA and CDR2 is FQGTGA. Trimming shortened V by 2 bases and J by 3 bases, and 7 bases separated the two germline ends. This record belongs to a study of OX40 agonist ivuxolimab in advanced cancers. Whole-study context: Of the participants, under 50% had some prior anti-PD-1, anti-PD-L1 or anti-CTLA-4 therapy, which was allowed. In three patients, partial responses were observed, one with hepatocellular carcinoma and two with cutaneous melanoma.

Generated by immunoSEQ multiplex PCR, the TCRdb table keeps only in-frame clones and is missing some. The sample lists around 64,000 clones; around nine tenths were seen once. Material: CD4+ or CD8+ T cells sorted from blood, obtained in a trial of the OX40 agonist ivuxolimab. This sequence originates from an adult with an advanced solid tumor such as melanoma, head and neck, liver or kidney cancer. The genes are TRBV7-3 and TRBJ1-1; D is unclear. The CDR3 DNA reads TGTGCCAGCAGCTTACAAATGGACACTGAAGCTTTCTTT. It specifies CASSLQMDTEAFF.